A single sample gave rise to the 14 T cell receptor beta chains below, sequenced in a study of shared clonotypes between healthy human individuals. Sequenced by immunoSEQ multiplex PCR; TCRdb stores in-frame clones only, minus some. The sample has some 2,000,000 clones, approximately 95% seen once. The source material was naive CD4+ T cells sorted from blood. Subset given: CD45RA+ positively selected. These receptors originate from a man between 18 and 29 years old in good health.

The chain uses TRBV23-1 and TRBJ2-2, with D perhaps matching TRBD2 (5 bases). TRBV23-1 is an ORF; its function is uncertain. This CDR3 comprises 14 residues. Trimming left V 6 bases short and J 13 bases short, with 21 bases between. The CDR3 DNA reads as TGCGCCAGCAGCCTAATTGGAGGACTCGGCCGGCTGTTTTTT. Translating it yields CASSLIGGLGRLFF.

The chain recombines TRBV6-4 with TRBJ2-7; the match to TRBD2 covers 11 bases. CDR1 is MRHNA, CDR2 SNTAGT, per germline. CDR3 length: 16 amino acids. The ends lost 5 bases at V and 4 bases at J; junction bases unmatched: 10. CDR3 in amino acids: CASSPSSGGLLYEQYF. The CDR3 DNA reads as TGTGCCAGCAGTCCCTCTAGCGGGGGGCTACTTTACGAGCAGTACTTC.

This chain connects TRBV6-1 to TRBJ2-7; TRBD1 matches 7 bases. The CDR3 is made up of 14 amino acids. CDR1 and CDR2 (germline): MNHNS, SASEGT. The V gene end was trimmed by 7 bases and the J gene end by 2 bases; junction bases not matched to a gene: 8. The CDR3 is CASKMTGLTYEQYF. Here the CDR3 DNA reads TGTGCCAGCAAAATGACAGGGTTAACCTACGAGCAGTACTTC.

The chain recombines TRBV9 with TRBJ1-6, with D unresolved. Germline loops: CDR1 SGDLS, CDR2 YYNGEE. The CDR3 is 13 amino acids. Trimming removed 3 bases at V and 7 bases at J, with 8 bases between. CDR3 residues: CASSAQWNSPLHF. CDR3 nucleotides: TGTGCCAGCAGCGCCCAGTGGAATTCACCCCTCCACTTT.

This clone showed up just once. V gene TRBV5-1 combines with J gene TRBJ2-2; 7 bases fit TRBD2. The germline V gene encodes CDR1 SGHRS and CDR2 YFSETQ. The V and J ends lost 6 bases and 5 bases, in that order; junction bases with no gene match: 7. The CDR3 has 14 residues. DNA for the CDR3: TGCGCCAGCACAAATCAGGGAGGGACCGGGGAGCTGTTTTTT. It is translated as CASTNQGGTGELFF.

The genes are TRBV5-4 and TRBJ2-7; D is unresolved. CDR1 is SGHNT and CDR2 is YYREEE in the germline V gene (reference sequence). Trimming removed 0 bases at V and 6 bases at J, with 16 bases between. The CDR3 is made up of 15 amino acids. CDR3 region: CASSLGLAQQSEQYF. DNA of the CDR3: TGTGCCAGCAGCTTGGGATTAGCTCAGCAATCCGAGCAGTACTTC. Together with reference TRBV5-4 and TRBJ2-7, the CDR3 gives the full variable domain: ETGVTQSPTHLIKTRGQQVTLRCSSQSGHNTVSWYQQALGQGPQFIFQYYREEENGRGNFPPRFSGLQFPNYSSELNVNALELDDSALYLCASSLGLAQQSEQYFGPGTRLTVT.

The CDR3 spells CASSLGVTSEKLFF. The CDR3 DNA sequence: TGTGCCAGCAGCTTGGGGGTAACCAGTGAAAAACTGTTTTTT. The genes are TRBV7-9 and TRBJ1-4; D may be TRBD1 (5 bases). Trimming took 3 bases from V and 7 from J, leaving 12 bases between them. This CDR3 spans 14 amino acids. Germline V gene data show CDR1 as SEHNR and CDR2 as FQNEAQ (reference sequence).

The chain has TRBV7-9 and TRBJ2-3; D may be TRBD1 (5 bases). V was cut by 4 bases and J by 1 base, with 9 bases left in between. The V gene's germline CDR1 is SEHNR and CDR2 FQNEAQ (reference sequence). This CDR3 has 14 residues. The CDR3 region has the DNA TGTGCCAGCAGCTGGGGCACGGGCACAGATACGCAGTATTTT. Translating it yields CASSWGTGTDTQYF.

The chain uses TRBV30 and TRBJ2-3, with D perhaps matching TRBD1 (6 bases). V was pared by 4 bases and J by 0 bases, with 14 bases between. This CDR3 region has 15 residues. Germline lookup yields CDR1 GTSNPN and CDR2 SVGIG (reference sequence). The CDR3 DNA follows: TGTGCCTGGAATACCGGACAGCCTAGCACAGATACGCAGTATTTT. Its protein product is CAWNTGQPSTDTQYF.

The chain carries TRBV2 and TRBJ2-6, with unresolved D. V was clipped by 2 bases and J by 4 bases, with 3 bases between them. The V gene's germline CDR1 is SNHLY and CDR2 FYNNEI. The CDR3 length is 13 residues. CDR3 sequence (DNA): TGTGCCAGCAGTGAATGGGGGGCCAACGTCCTGACTTTC. It yields the protein CASSEWGANVLTF.

The CDR3 bases are TGTGCCTTTTTTGGAGGGGGCTTTGCTTTTCTCACAGATACGCAGTATTTT. Encoded protein: CAFFGGGFAFLTDTQYF. The chain has TRBV30 and TRBJ2-3; tentatively, D is TRBD1 (7 bases). Germline-derived CDR1 and CDR2 are GTSNPN and SVGIG (reference sequence). V lost 7 bases and J 2 bases, leaving 25 bases between the germline ends. The length of the CDR3 is 17 residues. The full variable domain, completed using reference TRBV30 and TRBJ2-3, is SQTIHQWPATLVQPVGSPLSLECTVEGTSNPNLYWYRQAAGRGLQLLFYSVGIGQISSEVPQNLSASRPQDRQFILSSKKLLLSDSGFYLCAFFGGGFAFLTDTQYFGPGTRLTVL.

The CDR3 nucleotides read TGCGCCAGCAGAGAAAGCGGGGGACCCCTCAATGAGCAGTTCTTC. Translation gives CASRESGGPLNEQFF. This chain joins TRBV5-1 and TRBJ2-1; 8 nucleotides align to TRBD2. The CDR3 totals 15 residues. The germline gives CDR1 SGHRS, CDR2 YFSETQ. The trim removed 5 bases at V and 6 bases at J, leaving 10 bases unmatched. Together with reference TRBV5-1 and TRBJ2-1, the CDR3 gives the full variable domain: KAGVTQTPRYLIKTRGQQVTLSCSPISGHRSVSWYQQTPGQGLQFLFEYFSETQRNKGNFPGRFSGRQFSNSRSEMNVSTLELGDSALYLCASRESGGPLNEQFFGPGTRLTVL.

V usage is TRBV6-6 and J usage is TRBJ1-1; a possible D gene is TRBD1 (6 bases). The CDR3 covers 14 residues. The germline V gene has CDR1 MNHNY and CDR2 SVGAGI (reference sequence). V was trimmed by 5 bases and J by 1 base, leaving 11 bases between them. CDR3 amino acids: CASSVGHKNTEAFF. The CDR3 DNA follows: TGTGCCAGCAGTGTGGGACATAAGAACACTGAAGCTTTCTTT.

The chain joins TRBV6-1 to TRBJ2-2; D gene ambiguous. This CDR3 has 15 amino acids. The germline CDR1 and CDR2 sequences are MNHNS and SASEGT. The V end lost 1 base, the J end lost 4 bases, and 10 bases lay between the germline ends. The CDR3 nucleotides read TGTGCCAGCAGTGAAGTAGGGCTACGCACCGGGGAGCTGTTTTTT. Translated: CASSEVGLRTGELFF.